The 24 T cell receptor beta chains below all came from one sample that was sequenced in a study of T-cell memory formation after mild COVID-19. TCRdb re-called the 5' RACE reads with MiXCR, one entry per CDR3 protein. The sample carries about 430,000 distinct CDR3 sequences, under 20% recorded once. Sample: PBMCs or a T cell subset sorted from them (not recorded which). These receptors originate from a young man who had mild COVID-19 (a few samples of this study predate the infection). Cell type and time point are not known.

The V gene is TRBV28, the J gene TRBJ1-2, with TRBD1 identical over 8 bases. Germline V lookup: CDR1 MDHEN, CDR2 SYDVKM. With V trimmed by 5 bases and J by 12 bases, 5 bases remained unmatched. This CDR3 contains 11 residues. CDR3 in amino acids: CASSDRGGDTF. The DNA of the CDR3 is TGTGCCAGCAGTGACAGGGGAGGGGACACCTTC.

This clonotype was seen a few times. The DNA of the CDR3 is TGCGCCAGCAGCTTGGCCTCGACAGGGGTTGCCTACGAGCAGTACTTC. Translating gives CASSLASTGVAYEQYF. This chain uses TRBV5-1 with TRBJ2-7; 8 nucleotides line up with TRBD1. The CDR3 loop spans 16 amino acids. Trimming removed 0 bases from V and 2 bases from J; junction bases left unmatched: 7. CDR1 is SGHRS, CDR2 YFSETQ, per germline.

The CDR3 nucleotides read TGTGCCACCCGCCCGGCTTTCTTT. It yields the protein CATRPAFF. The rearrangement uses TRBV12-3 or TRBV12-4 and TRBJ1-1; D is ambiguous. Trimming stripped 10 bases from V and 11 bases from J, with 8 bases between. This CDR3 comprises 8 residues.

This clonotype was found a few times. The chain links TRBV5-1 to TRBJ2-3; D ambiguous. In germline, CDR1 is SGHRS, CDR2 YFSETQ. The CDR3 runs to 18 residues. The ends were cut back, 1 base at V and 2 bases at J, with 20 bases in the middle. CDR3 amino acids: CASSLLSLAVAFTDTQYF. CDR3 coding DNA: TGCGCCAGCAGCTTGCTTTCATTGGCGGTAGCATTCACAGATACGCAGTATTTT.

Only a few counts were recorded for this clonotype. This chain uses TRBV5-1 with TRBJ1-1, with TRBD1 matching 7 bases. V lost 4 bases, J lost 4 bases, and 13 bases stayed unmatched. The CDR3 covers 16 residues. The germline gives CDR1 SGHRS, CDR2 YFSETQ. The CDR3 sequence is CASSKQGIGSGTEAFF. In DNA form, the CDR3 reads TGCGCCAGCAGCAAACAGGGGATCGGATCGGGCACTGAAGCTTTCTTT.

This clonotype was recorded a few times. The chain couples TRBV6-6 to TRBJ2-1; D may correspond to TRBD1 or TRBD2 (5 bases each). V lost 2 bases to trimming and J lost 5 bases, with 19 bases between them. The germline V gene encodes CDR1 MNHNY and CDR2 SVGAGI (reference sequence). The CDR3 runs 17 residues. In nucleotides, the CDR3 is TGTGCCAGCAGTTACGCCCGGGGACCGCACATTAACAATGAGCAGTTCTTC. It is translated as CASSYARGPHINNEQFF.

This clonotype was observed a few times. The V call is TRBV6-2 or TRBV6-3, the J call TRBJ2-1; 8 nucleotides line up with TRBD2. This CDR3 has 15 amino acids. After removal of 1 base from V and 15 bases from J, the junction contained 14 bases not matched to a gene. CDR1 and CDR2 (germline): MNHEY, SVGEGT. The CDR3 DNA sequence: TGTGCCAGCAGTTACTACGCTAGCGGGCACGTCCCCTGGTTCTTC. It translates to CASSYYASGHVPWFF.

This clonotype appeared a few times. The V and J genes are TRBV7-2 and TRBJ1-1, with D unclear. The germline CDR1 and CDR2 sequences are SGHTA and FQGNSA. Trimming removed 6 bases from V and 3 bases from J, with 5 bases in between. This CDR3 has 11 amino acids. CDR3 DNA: TGTGCCAGCAGGTCGCACACTGAAGCTTTCTTT. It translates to CASRSHTEAFF.

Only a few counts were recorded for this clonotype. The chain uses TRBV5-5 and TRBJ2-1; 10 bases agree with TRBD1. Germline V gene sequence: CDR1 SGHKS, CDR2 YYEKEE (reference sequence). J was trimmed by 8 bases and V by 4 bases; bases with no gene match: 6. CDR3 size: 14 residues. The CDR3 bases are TGTGCCAGCAGCCCCGGGACAGGGGTTCATGAGCAGTTCTTC. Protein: CASSPGTGVHEQFF.

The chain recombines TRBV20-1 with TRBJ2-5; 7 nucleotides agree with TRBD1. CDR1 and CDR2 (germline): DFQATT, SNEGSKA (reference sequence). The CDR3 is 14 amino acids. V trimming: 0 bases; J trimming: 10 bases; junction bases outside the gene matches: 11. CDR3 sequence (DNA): TGCAGTGCTAGAGAGATGGGACAGAAATCTTTCCAGTACTTC. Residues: CSAREMGQKSFQYF.

The CDR3 nucleotides read TGTGCCAGCAGCCGTTGGACTAGCGGGGTTGTGACCCAGTACTTC. Protein product: CASSRWTSGVVTQYF. The chain recombines TRBV11-3 with TRBJ2-5; 12 bases are shared with TRBD2. Germline V gene sequence: CDR1 SGHNT, CDR2 YENEEA. Trimming cost V 5 bases and J 7 bases; bases outside gene matches: 8. The CDR3 has 15 amino acids.

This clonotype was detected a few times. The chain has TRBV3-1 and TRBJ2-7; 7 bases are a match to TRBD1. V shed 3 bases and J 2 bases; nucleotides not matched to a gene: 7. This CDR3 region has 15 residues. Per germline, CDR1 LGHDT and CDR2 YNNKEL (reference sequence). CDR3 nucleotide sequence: TGTGCCAGCAGCCACACAGACAGGGCAGCCTACGAGCAGTACTTC. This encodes CASSHTDRAAYEQYF.

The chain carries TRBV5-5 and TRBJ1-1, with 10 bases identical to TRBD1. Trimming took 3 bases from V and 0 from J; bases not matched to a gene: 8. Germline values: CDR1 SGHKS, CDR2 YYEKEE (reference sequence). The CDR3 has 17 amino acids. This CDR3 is CASSSGDRGLLNTEAFF. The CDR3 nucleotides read TGTGCCAGCAGCTCGGGAGACAGGGGGCTCCTGAACACTGAAGCTTTCTTT.

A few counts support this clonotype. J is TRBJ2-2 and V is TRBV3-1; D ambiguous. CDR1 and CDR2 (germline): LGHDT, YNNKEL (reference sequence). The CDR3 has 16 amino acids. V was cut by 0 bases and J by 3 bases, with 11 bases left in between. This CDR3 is CASSQDKRKYTGELFF. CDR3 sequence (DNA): TGTGCCAGCAGCCAAGATAAGAGGAAATACACCGGGGAGCTGTTTTTT.

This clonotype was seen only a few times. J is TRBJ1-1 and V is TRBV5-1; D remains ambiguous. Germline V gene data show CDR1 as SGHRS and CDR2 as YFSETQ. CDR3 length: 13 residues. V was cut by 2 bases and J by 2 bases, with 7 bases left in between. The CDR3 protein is CASSFSLNTEAFF. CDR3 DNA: TGCGCCAGCAGCTTCTCCCTTAACACTGAAGCTTTCTTT.

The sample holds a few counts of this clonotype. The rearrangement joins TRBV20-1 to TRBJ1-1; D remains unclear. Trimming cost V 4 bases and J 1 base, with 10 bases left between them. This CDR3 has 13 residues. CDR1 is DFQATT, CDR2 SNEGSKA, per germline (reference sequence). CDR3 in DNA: TGCAGTGCTAAAGGAACAGAGAACACTGAAGCTTTCTTT. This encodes CSAKGTENTEAFF.

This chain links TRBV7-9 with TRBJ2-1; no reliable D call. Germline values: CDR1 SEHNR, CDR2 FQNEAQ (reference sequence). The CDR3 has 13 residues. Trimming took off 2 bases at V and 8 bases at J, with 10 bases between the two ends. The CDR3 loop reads CASSLYLVDEQFF. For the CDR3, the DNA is TGTGCCAGCAGCTTATATCTGGTAGATGAGCAGTTCTTC.

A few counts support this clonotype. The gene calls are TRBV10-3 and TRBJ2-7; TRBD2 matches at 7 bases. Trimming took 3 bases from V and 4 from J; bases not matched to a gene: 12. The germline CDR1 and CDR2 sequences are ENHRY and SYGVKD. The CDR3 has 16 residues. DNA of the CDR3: TGTGCCATCAGTGATGAAGCGGGAAAGCGCCTGTACGAGCAGTACTTC. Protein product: CAISDEAGKRLYEQYF.

The CDR3 DNA is TGTGCCAGCAGCTCGGACACCTCAGGAGAAAAACTGTTTTTT. Protein: CASSSDTSGEKLFF. The rearrangement links TRBV7-9 to TRBJ1-4; tentative D call: TRBD1 (5 bases). CDR3 size: 14 residues. Trimming removed 4 bases from V and 8 bases from J, with 14 bases in between. Germline V gene data show CDR1 as SEHNR and CDR2 as FQNEAQ (reference sequence).

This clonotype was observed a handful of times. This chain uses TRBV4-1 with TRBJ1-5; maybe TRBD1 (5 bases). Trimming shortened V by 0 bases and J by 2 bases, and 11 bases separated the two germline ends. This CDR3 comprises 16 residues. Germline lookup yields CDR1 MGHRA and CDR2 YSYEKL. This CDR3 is CASSQDPGGGNQPQHF. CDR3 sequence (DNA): TGCGCCAGCAGCCAAGATCCGGGAGGGGGCAATCAGCCCCAGCATTTT.

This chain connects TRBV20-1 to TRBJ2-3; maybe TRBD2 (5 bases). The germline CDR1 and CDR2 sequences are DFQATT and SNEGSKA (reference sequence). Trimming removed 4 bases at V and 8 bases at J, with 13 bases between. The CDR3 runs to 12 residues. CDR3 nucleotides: TGCAGTGCTACACGAACAAGCGGTACGCAGTATTTT. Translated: CSATRTSGTQYF.

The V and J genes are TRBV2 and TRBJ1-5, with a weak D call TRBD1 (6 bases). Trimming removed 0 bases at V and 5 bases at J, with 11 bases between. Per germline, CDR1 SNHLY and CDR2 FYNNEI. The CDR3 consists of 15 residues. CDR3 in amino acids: CASSEATGRYQPQHF. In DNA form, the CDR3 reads TGTGCCAGCAGTGAAGCAACAGGGCGCTATCAGCCCCAGCATTTT.

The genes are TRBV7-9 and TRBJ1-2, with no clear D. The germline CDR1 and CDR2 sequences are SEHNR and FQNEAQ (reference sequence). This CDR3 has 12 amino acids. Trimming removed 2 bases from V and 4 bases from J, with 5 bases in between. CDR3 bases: TGTGCCAGCAGCTTAAGCCTCTATGGCTACACCTTC. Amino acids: CASSLSLYGYTF. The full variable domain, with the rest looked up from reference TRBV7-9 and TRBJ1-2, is DTGVSQNPRHKITKRGQNVTFRCDPISEHNRLYWYRQTLGQGPEFLTYFQNEAQLEKSRLLSDRFSAERPKGSFSTLEIQRTEQGDSAMYLCASSLSLYGYTFGSGTRLTVV.

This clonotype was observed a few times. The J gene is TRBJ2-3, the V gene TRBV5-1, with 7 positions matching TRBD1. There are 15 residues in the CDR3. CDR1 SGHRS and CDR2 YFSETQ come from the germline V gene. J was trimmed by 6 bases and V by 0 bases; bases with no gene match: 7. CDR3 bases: TGCGCCAGCAGCTTGGCGAACTCACAGGGGGATACGCAGTATTTT. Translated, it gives CASSLANSQGDTQYF.